The present T cell receptor beta chain was sequenced within a study of blood T cell repertoires in COVID-19. In the study overall: The United States, Italy and Spain provided the acute and convalescent COVID-19 samples. Sources were T cells, B-cell-depleted T cells, or PBMCs; the material itself was cDNA or gDNA.

In the study's own analysis: Quantification of nucleated cells was approximated via reference gene primer amplification. Sequenced by immunoSEQ multiplex PCR; TCRdb stores in-frame clones only, minus some. The DNA was the basis for D and trimming; V, J and clone size are from that table. Of 200,000 to 250,000 clones in the sample, 85% to 90% were seen once. Looked up from germline, CDR1 is SQVTM and CDR2 is ANQGSEA. The ends lost 0 bases at V and 2 bases at J; junction bases unmatched: 2. The CDR3 has 14 residues. Sequenced material: peripheral blood. The chain carries TRBV29-1 and TRBJ1-2; 8 bases fit TRBD1. This TCR derives from a man in his 60s who had recovered from COVID-19. CDR3: CSVEDGTGNYGYTF. In DNA form, the CDR3 reads TGCAGCGTTGAAGATGGGACAGGAAACTATGGCTACACCTTC.